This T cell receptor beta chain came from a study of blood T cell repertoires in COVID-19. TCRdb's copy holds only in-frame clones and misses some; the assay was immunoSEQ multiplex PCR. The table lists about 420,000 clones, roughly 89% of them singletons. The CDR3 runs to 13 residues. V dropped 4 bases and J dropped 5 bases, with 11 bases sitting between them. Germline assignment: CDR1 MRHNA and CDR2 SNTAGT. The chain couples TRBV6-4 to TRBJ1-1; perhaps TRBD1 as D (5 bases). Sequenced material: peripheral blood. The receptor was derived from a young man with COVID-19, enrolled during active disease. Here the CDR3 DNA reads TGTGCCAGCAGTGGGGGGAGGCGGACTGAAGCTTTCTTT. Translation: CASSGGRRTEAFF.